The 25 T cell receptor beta chains below were found in one sample sequenced in a study of control samples from healthy donors and cancer patients (TCRdb year 2020). Libraries came from the immunoSEQ multiplex PCR assay. TCRdb took over this immuneACCESS table, retaining in-frame rearrangements with V and J assigned. Such tables are incomplete; in checked studies, under half of the missing clones stem from an unresolved V gene, and the remainder is unexplained. In this sample the table shows under 150,000 clones, under 90% of which occur a single time. The ten most abundant clones make up around 6.9% of the sample. The sample comprised PBMCs. Every receptor here comes from a man aged 50 or older with head and neck cancer.

The chain joins TRBV28 to TRBJ1-2; D remains unclear. V was trimmed by 6 bases and J by 0 bases, leaving 8 bases between them. Germline CDR1 is MDHEN and CDR2 is SYDVKM. CDR3 length: 13 residues. CDR3 amino acids: CASRNDTNYGYTF. The CDR3, as DNA: TGTGCCAGCAGAAACGACACTAACTATGGCTACACCTTC.

The chain combines TRBV27 with TRBJ2-1, with D possibly being TRBD1 (5 bases). There are 15 residues in the CDR3. Germline lookup yields CDR1 MNHEY and CDR2 SMNVEV (reference sequence). V was trimmed by 2 bases and J by 4 bases, leaving 12 bases between them. CDR3 coding DNA: TGTGCCAGCAGTTTAGGGGCAGTACCATACAATGAGCAGTTCTTC. It translates to CASSLGAVPYNEQFF.

Note on this clone: Other DNA sequences within the sample encode an identical CDR3. The chain uses TRBV5-1 and TRBJ1-4; D possibly corresponds to TRBD1 (6 bases). There are 14 residues in the CDR3. Germline-derived CDR1 and CDR2 are SGHRS and YFSETQ. Trimming cost V 3 bases and J 5 bases, with 11 bases left between them. The CDR3 nucleotides are TGCGCCAGCAGCTCCAGGGGAGGGAATGAAAAACTGTTTTTT. This gives the protein CASSSRGGNEKLFF. The whole variable domain, filled in from reference TRBV5-1 and TRBJ1-4, reads KAGVTQTPRYLIKTRGQQVTLSCSPISGHRSVSWYQQTPGQGLQFLFEYFSETQRNKGNFPGRFSGRQFSNSRSEMNVSTLELGDSALYLCASSSRGGNEKLFFGSGTQLSVL.

This clone has just one count. The chain combines TRBV16 with TRBJ1-1; weak D call: TRBD1 (5 bases). Trimming removed 5 bases from V and 1 base from J, with 20 bases in between. From germline, CDR1 is KGHSY and CDR2 FQNENV. CDR3 size: 17 residues. CDR3: CASSSTTYITGNTEAFF. The CDR3 DNA reads as TGTGCCAGCAGCTCCACGACTTACATTACAGGGAACACTGAAGCTTTCTTT.

The rearrangement links TRBV10-3 to TRBJ2-3, with TRBD1 matching 7 bases. V shed 11 bases, J shed 1 base, and the junction held 6 bases outside the gene matches. Germline loops: CDR1 ENHRY, CDR2 SYGVKD. The CDR3 sequence is 13 residues long. Here the CDR3 DNA reads TGTGCCTCGATGGGACAGCGCACAGATACGCAGTATTTT. The encoded protein is CASMGQRTDTQYF.

V is TRBV5-1 and J is TRBJ2-1; D is undetermined. The length of the CDR3 is 13 residues. Germline CDR1 is SGHRS and CDR2 is YFSETQ. Trimming cost V 0 bases and J 6 bases, with 7 bases left between them. CDR3 nucleotide sequence: TGCGCCAGCAGCTTGGGGGTCCCCAATGAGCAGTTCTTC. Translated: CASSLGVPNEQFF. The full variable domain, its missing parts supplied by reference TRBV5-1 and TRBJ2-1, is KAGVTQTPRYLIKTRGQQVTLSCSPISGHRSVSWYQQTPGQGLQFLFEYFSETQRNKGNFPGRFSGRQFSNSRSEMNVSTLELGDSALYLCASSLGVPNEQFFGPGTRLTVL.

J is TRBJ1-1 and V is TRBV14, with 10 bases fitting TRBD1. V shed 1 base and J 0 bases; nucleotides not matched to a gene: 14. The CDR3 length is 20 residues. From germline, CDR1 is SGHDN and CDR2 FVKESK. CDR3 bases: TGTGCCAGCAGCCAAGCCATTGACAGGGGGCGGTGGGCCATGAACACTGAAGCTTTCTTT. It yields the protein CASSQAIDRGRWAMNTEAFF. The full variable domain, with the rest looked up from reference TRBV14 and TRBJ1-1, is EAGVTQFPSHSVIEKGQTVTLRCDPISGHDNLYWYRRVMGKEIKFLLHFVKESKQDESGMPNNRFLAERTGGTYSTLKVQPAELEDSGVYFCASSQAIDRGRWAMNTEAFFGQGTRLTVV.

This clone was found many times. This chain uses TRBV29-1 with TRBJ2-1; D is ambiguous. V lost 6 bases and J 0 bases, leaving 9 bases between the germline ends. Per germline, CDR1 SQVTM and CDR2 ANQGSEA. CDR3 length: 13 residues. CDR3 sequence: CSVVQSSYNEQFF. The CDR3 region has the DNA TGCAGCGTCGTTCAAAGCTCCTACAATGAGCAGTTCTTC.

This clone appeared once. The CDR3 sequence: CSVAGTGLGRELFF. For the CDR3, the DNA is TGCAGCGTAGCCGGGACAGGGCTGGGGCGCGAGCTGTTTTTT. This chain connects TRBV29-1 to TRBJ2-2, with 9 nucleotides matching TRBD1. The germline V gene has CDR1 SQVTM and CDR2 ANQGSEA. This CDR3 region has 14 residues. V lost 6 bases to trimming and J lost 11 bases; unmatched junction nucleotides: 13.

The chain employs TRBV6-5 and TRBJ2-2, with D perhaps matching TRBD1 (6 bases). V lost 7 bases and J 5 bases, leaving 17 bases between the germline ends. CDR3 length: 15 amino acids. The germline CDR1 and CDR2 sequences are MNHEY and SVGAGI. CDR3 loop: CASTPRGSETGELFF. Written as DNA, the CDR3 is TGTGCCAGCACTCCCAGGGGTAGTGAAACCGGGGAGCTGTTTTTT.

This clone came up a few times. This CDR3 is also generated by other DNA sequences in the sample. This chain links TRBV5-4 with TRBJ1-2, with D uncertain. V dropped 0 bases and J dropped 2 bases, with 5 bases sitting between them. Germline CDR1 SGHNT, CDR2 YYREEE (reference sequence). The CDR3 runs to 13 residues. The CDR3 here is CASSLVGNYGYTF. Here the CDR3 DNA reads TGTGCCAGCAGCTTGGTCGGAAACTATGGCTACACCTTC.

V and J are TRBV5-4 and TRBJ2-5; D ambiguous. Trimming took off 0 bases at V and 3 bases at J, with 9 bases between the two ends. Germline V CDR1 and CDR2: SGHNT, YYREEE (reference sequence). This CDR3 has 14 amino acids. The CDR3: CASSLAAEKETQYF. The CDR3 DNA reads TGTGCCAGCAGCTTGGCGGCGGAGAAAGAGACCCAGTACTTC. The variable domain in full, completed from reference TRBV5-4 and TRBJ2-5, reads ETGVTQSPTHLIKTRGQQVTLRCSSQSGHNTVSWYQQALGQGPQFIFQYYREEENGRGNFPPRFSGLQFPNYSSELNVNALELDDSALYLCASSLAAEKETQYFGPGTRLLVL.

The chain recombines TRBV5-6 with TRBJ2-1, with 7 bases matching TRBD2. The V gene's germline CDR1 is SGHDT and CDR2 YYEEEE. V shed 1 base and J 5 bases; nucleotides not matched to a gene: 6. The CDR3 contains 15 residues. The DNA of the CDR3 is TGTGCCAGCAGCTTGCGGGGGGAGTCCCACAATGAGCAGTTCTTC. Amino acids: CASSLRGESHNEQFF. Supplemented by reference TRBV5-6 and TRBJ2-1, the full variable domain reads DAGVTQSPTHLIKTRGQQVTLRCSPKSGHDTVSWYQQALGQGPQFIFQYYEEEERQRGNFPDRFSGHQFPNYSSELNVNALLLGDSALYLCASSLRGESHNEQFFGPGTRLTVL.

The genes are TRBV6-5 and TRBJ2-1; D remains unclear. V lost 8 bases, J lost 9 bases, and 11 bases lay in between. The CDR3 is 11 residues long. In germline, CDR1 is MNHEY, CDR2 SVGAGI. The CDR3 loop reads CASSLGGEQFF. The CDR3 DNA is TGTGCCAGCTCCCTCGGCGGTGAGCAGTTCTTC.

This clone has just a few counts. The gene calls are TRBV7-6 and TRBJ2-5; TRBD2 matches at 8 bases. The CDR3 length is 15 residues. Trimming at V came to 4 bases and at J to 3 bases, leaving 7 bases not matched to a gene. Germline CDR1 is SGHVS and CDR2 is FNYEAQ. CDR3 sequence: CASSYGAGGEETQYF. The DNA of the CDR3 is TGTGCCAGCAGCTACGGGGCGGGGGGAGAAGAGACCCAGTACTTC.

The chain employs TRBV5-1 and TRBJ2-3; no clear D gene. The CDR3 runs 13 residues. Trimming left V 0 bases short and J 1 base short, with 3 bases between. In germline, CDR1 is SGHRS, CDR2 YFSETQ. The CDR3 DNA reads as TGCGCCAGCAGCTTGGGGGGCACAGATACGCAGTATTTT. Translation gives CASSLGGTDTQYF.

The rearrangement uses TRBV7-2 and TRBJ2-5; D is unclear. Germline CDR1 and CDR2: SGHTA and FQGNSA. This CDR3 is built from 11 residues. Trimming removed 3 bases from V and 5 bases from J, with 4 bases in between. This chain's CDR3 is CASSFGETQYF. The CDR3 DNA sequence: TGTGCCAGCAGCTTCGGGGAGACCCAGTACTTC. Full variable domain (rest looked up from reference TRBV7-2 and TRBJ2-5): GAGVSQSPSNKVTEKGKDVELRCDPISGHTALYWYRQSLGQGLEFLIYFQGNSAPDKSGLPSDRFSAERTGGSVSTLTIQRTQQEDSAVYLCASSFGETQYFGPGTRLLVL.

The chain carries TRBV13 and TRBJ2-7; 13 positions match TRBD2. The CDR3 spans 17 residues. CDR1 is PRHDT and CDR2 is FYEKMQ in the germline V gene (reference sequence). Trimming at V came to 4 bases and at J to 0 bases, leaving 6 bases not matched to a gene. CDR3 bases: TGTGCCAGCAGCTCCCTCCGACTAGCGGGAGGCTCCTACGAGCAGTACTTC. Amino acids: CASSSLRLAGGSYEQYF.

The chain combines TRBV5-8 with TRBJ2-3; 14 positions match TRBD2. The germline CDR1 and CDR2 sequences are SGHTS and YDEGEE. The J segment lost 2 bases and the V segment lost 4 bases, leaving 9 bases of the junction unmatched. The CDR3 is 18 residues long. The CDR3 loop is CASSVSGTSGSYTDTQYF. The CDR3 DNA reads as TGTGCCAGCAGCGTATCCGGGACTAGCGGGAGCTACACAGATACGCAGTATTTT.

The V and J genes are TRBV4-1 and TRBJ2-7; D could derive from TRBD1 or TRBD2 (5 bases each). Germline lookup yields CDR1 MGHRA and CDR2 YSYEKL. V lost 4 bases and J lost 6, with 16 bases in between. This CDR3 contains 14 residues. This chain's CDR3 is CASSLFGAHSEQYF. DNA of the CDR3: TGCGCCAGCAGCCTTTTCGGGGCTCATAGCGAGCAGTACTTC.

The chain couples TRBV5-6 to TRBJ2-2; TRBD2 agrees at 13 bases. Per the germline V gene, CDR1 is SGHDT and CDR2 is YYEEEE. J was trimmed by 6 bases and V by 5 bases; bases with no gene match: 4. CDR3 length: 15 amino acids. CDR3 sequence reads: CASSPTSGGPGELFF. The CDR3 DNA reads TGTGCCAGCAGTCCGACTAGCGGGGGGCCCGGGGAGCTGTTTTTT.

This clone was found a few times. The chain carries TRBV25-1 and TRBJ1-2; 9 bases match TRBD1. The V and J ends lost 1 base and 7 bases, in that order; junction bases with no gene match: 7. The CDR3 loop spans 15 amino acids. Germline CDR1 MGHDK, CDR2 SYGVNS. The DNA for the CDR3 is TGTGCCAGCAGTGAATCTATACAGGGGGCTGGTGGCTACACCTTC. Protein: CASSESIQGAGGYTF.

This clone was detected once. The rearrangement links TRBV28 to TRBJ2-3; 11 positions match TRBD2. The germline V gene encodes CDR1 MDHEN and CDR2 SYDVKM. This CDR3 is 15 amino acids long. V was clipped by 6 bases and J by 6 bases; unmatched bases: 8. CDR3 sequence: CASRLLAGVYDTQYF. The CDR3 nucleotides are TGTGCCAGCAGGTTACTAGCGGGAGTGTATGATACGCAGTATTTT. The full variable domain, completed using reference TRBV28 and TRBJ2-3, is DVKVTQSSRYLVKRTGEKVFLECVQDMDHENMFWYRQDPGLGLRLIYFSYDVKMKEKGDIPEGYSVSREKKERFSLILESASTNQTSMYLCASRLLAGVYDTQYFGPGTRLTVL.

The chain links TRBV4-1 to TRBJ1-5; the D gene is possibly TRBD1 (6 bases). V was cut by 5 bases and J by 3 bases, with 14 bases left in between. Germline values: CDR1 MGHRA, CDR2 YSYEKL. The CDR3 is made up of 15 amino acids. The CDR3 DNA is TGCGCCAGCAGCAGACAACAGGGCAACAATCAGCCCCAGCATTTT. The encoded protein is CASSRQQGNNQPQHF.

The J gene is TRBJ1-6, the V gene TRBV5-4; D call uncertain. This CDR3 has 14 residues. Germline CDR1 is SGHNT and CDR2 is YYREEE (reference sequence). Trimming took off 6 bases at V and 7 bases at J, with 14 bases between the two ends. The CDR3: CASKPIGENSPLHF. CDR3 bases: TGTGCCAGCAAGCCCATTGGAGAGAATTCACCCCTCCACTTT.